This entry concerns a single TCR beta chain. What it binds is unknown. The CDR3 consists of 18 residues. Germline assignment: CDR1 SGHAT and CDR2 FQNNGV. V lost 1 base, J lost 2 bases, and 18 bases lay in between. The entry originates in a study of T-cell reconstitution after alpha-beta-depleted transplantation in children. Findings of the study overall: There were some patients whose high TCRbeta diversity at day 60 came from surviving recipient T cells and thymic progenitors. Expanded graft clones numbering several hundred reportedly gave rise to alpha-beta T cells about two months after transplant. When one year had passed after transplant, most T-cell counts and diversity came from newly produced T cells.

TCRbeta library preparation incorporated unique molecular identifiers. TCRdb re-derived calls from the PCR reads in MiXCR, one entry per CDR3 protein. Of around 800,000 distinct CDR3 sequences listed, around 15% were seen once; the top ten hold just under 5%. The chain recombines TRBV11-2 with TRBJ1-5; D is unclear. The source is a male patient between 5 and 17 years old who had a stem cell transplant for acute lymphoblastic leukemia, so the T cells may come from the graft donor. The sequencing here drew on PBMCs, mostly from graft donor cells, taken 360 days after TCRalphabeta/CD19-depleted stem cell transplant. The CDR3 is CASSLVALGGFGNQPQHF. The CDR3 region has the DNA TGTGCCAGCAGCTTAGTAGCCCTAGGAGGGTTTGGCAATCAGCCCCAGCATTTT. Full variable domain (missing parts from reference TRBV11-2 and TRBJ1-5): EAGVAQSPRYKIIEKRQSVAFWCNPISGHATLYWYQQILGQGPKLLIQFQNNGVVDDSQLPKDRFSAERLKGVDSTLKIQPAKLEDSAVYLCASSLVALGGFGNQPQHFGDGTRLSIL.